These 7 T cell receptor beta chains were all obtained from the same sample, sequenced in a study of T cell responses to AZD1222 COVID-19 vaccine. Sequencing was performed with immunoSEQ multiplex PCR; in TCRdb, only in-frame clones are kept and a portion is missing. This table has 30,000 to 35,000 clones, 70% to 80% appearing once. The material was peripheral blood, obtained 28 days after the second AZD1222 dose. These receptors all stem from an adult who received the AZD1222 COVID-19 vaccine.

J is TRBJ2-1 and V is TRBV12-3 or TRBV12-4; D is undetermined. The CDR3 has 11 residues. The ends were cut back, 6 bases at V and 6 bases at J, with 6 bases in the middle. DNA for the CDR3: TGTGCCAGCAGGGATGTCAATGAGCAGTTCTTC. Translating gives CASRDVNEQFF.

This chain links TRBV11-2 with TRBJ1-2; D gene ambiguous. Looked up from germline, CDR1 is SGHAT and CDR2 is FQNNGV. This CDR3 is built from 15 residues. Trimming cost V 5 bases and J 2 bases, with 15 bases left between them. The CDR3 sequence is CASSNLGRTNYGYTF. The CDR3, as DNA: TGTGCCAGCAGCAACCTTGGACGGACCAACTATGGCTACACCTTC.

The gene calls are TRBV10-2 and TRBJ2-3; TRBD2 agrees at 14 bases. CDR3 length: 15 amino acids. The germline V gene has CDR1 WSHSY and CDR2 SAAADI. The junction had 5 bases not matched to a gene; V was cut back by 8 bases and J by 4 bases. CDR3 sequence (DNA): TGCGCCAGCGAGACTAGCGGGGGGGCCGCAGATACGCAGTATTTT. This sequence encodes CASETSGGAADTQYF.

V gene TRBV7-2 combines with J gene TRBJ1-2; D is ambiguous. Germline V CDR1 and CDR2: SGHTA, FQGNSA. With 0 bases removed from V and 6 bases from J, the gap between germline ends came to 14 bases. This CDR3 has 15 amino acids. Here the CDR3 reads CASSLAQPGENGYTF. In DNA, the CDR3 is TGTGCCAGCAGCTTAGCGCAACCAGGCGAAAATGGCTACACCTTC.

This chain connects TRBV2 to TRBJ1-1; possibly TRBD1 for D (6 bases). This CDR3 is built from 16 residues. The germline V gene has CDR1 SNHLY and CDR2 FYNNEI. V lost 8 bases and J lost 4, with 23 bases in between. In nucleotides, the CDR3 is TGTGCCAGCCTGGTTGGCCACAGGGAGTGGGGCACTGAAGCTTTCTTT. This translates into CASLVGHREWGTEAFF. The complete variable domain, with remaining parts taken from reference TRBV2 and TRBJ1-1, reads EPEVTQTPSHQVTQMGQEVILRCVPISNHLYFYWYRQILGQKVEFLVSFYNNEISEKSEIFDDQFSVERPDGSNFTLKIRSTKLEDSAMYFCASLVGHREWGTEAFFGQGTRLTVV.

This clone has just a few counts. The gene calls are TRBV6-6 and TRBJ2-2; unclear D gene. CDR3 length: 12 residues. The V end lost 2 bases, the J end lost 8 bases, and 6 bases lay between the germline ends. Germline V gene sequence: CDR1 MNHNY, CDR2 SVGAGI (reference sequence). This CDR3 reads CASSYAVGELFF. Here the CDR3 DNA reads TGTGCCAGCAGTTACGCGGTAGGGGAGCTGTTTTTT.

The chain joins TRBV3-1 (or the pseudogene TRBV3-2) to TRBJ1-1; a weak D match, TRBD1 (6 bases). CDR1 is LGHDT and CDR2 is YNNKEL in the germline V gene (reference sequence). This CDR3 contains 14 residues. V was cut by 1 base and J by 4 bases, with 10 bases left in between. The CDR3 loop reads CASSQAEGGTEAFF. DNA for the CDR3: TGTGCCAGCAGCCAAGCTGAAGGGGGCACTGAAGCTTTCTTT.